One sample yielded the 25 T cell receptor beta chains listed below, sequenced in a study of graft-versus-host responses after intestinal transplantation. No antigens are known for them. TCRdb keeps only in-frame clones here, not all; method: immunoSEQ multiplex PCR. The repertoire holds fewer than 85,000 clones, with roughly 90% as singletons. This specimen consisted of unstimulated CD8+ T cells sorted from spleen or lymph node cells, obtained before intestinal transplant. The receptors come from a human donor who received an intestinal transplant.

The chain carries TRBV5-1 and TRBJ2-7; 11 bases fit TRBD2. This CDR3 region has 17 residues. Trimming took 2 bases from V and 5 from J; bases not matched to a gene: 12. Germline CDR1 SGHRS, CDR2 YFSETQ. CDR3 sequence reads: CASSFRTHSGREHEQYF. The CDR3 coding sequence is TGCGCCAGCAGCTTCAGGACCCATAGCGGGAGGGAACACGAGCAGTACTTC.

The chain carries TRBV19 and TRBJ2-7, with TRBD1 matching over 8 bases. The CDR3 has 14 residues. V dropped 2 bases and J dropped 5; count of bases not matched to a gene: 5. Per the germline V gene, CDR1 is LNHDA and CDR2 is SQIVND (reference sequence). The CDR3 region is CASSIRQGRDEQYF. The CDR3 coding sequence is TGTGCCAGTAGTATAAGACAGGGGCGGGACGAGCAGTACTTC.

The chain employs TRBV6-5 and TRBJ2-7; 7 bases match TRBD2. Germline lookup yields CDR1 MNHEY and CDR2 SVGAGI. This CDR3 comprises 14 residues. The trim removed 2 bases at V and 6 bases at J, leaving 7 bases unmatched. The CDR3 DNA reads as TGTGCCAGCAGTTACCGACGGGAGGCGGCCGAGCAGTACTTC. As protein: CASSYRREAAEQYF.

The rearrangement uses TRBV5-1 and TRBJ2-3, with TRBD1 identical over 8 bases. V shed 0 bases and J 5 bases; nucleotides not matched to a gene: 11. The CDR3 has 17 residues. CDR1 is SGHRS and CDR2 is YFSETQ in the germline V gene. CDR3: CASSLASSRGRVDTQYF. Written as DNA, the CDR3 is TGCGCCAGCAGCTTGGCCTCGAGCAGGGGGCGGGTAGATACGCAGTATTTT. Drawing the rest from reference TRBV5-1 and TRBJ2-3, the complete variable domain is KAGVTQTPRYLIKTRGQQVTLSCSPISGHRSVSWYQQTPGQGLQFLFEYFSETQRNKGNFPGRFSGRQFSNSRSEMNVSTLELGDSALYLCASSLASSRGRVDTQYFGPGTRLTVL.

This chain links TRBV29-1 with TRBJ2-1; TRBD2 matches 7 bases. With 2 bases clipped from V and 5 bases from J, the junction kept 0 bases outside the gene matches. This CDR3 contains 12 residues. CDR1 is SQVTM, CDR2 ANQGSEA, per germline. The CDR3: CSVELADNEQFF. CDR3 sequence (DNA): TGCAGCGTTGAACTAGCGGACAATGAGCAGTTCTTC.

V usage is TRBV27 and J usage is TRBJ1-5; D unresolved. Trimming removed 2 bases at V and 0 bases at J, with 11 bases between. CDR1 is MNHEY and CDR2 is SMNVEV in the germline V gene (reference sequence). The CDR3 sequence is 16 residues long. CDR3 sequence reads: CASSLRAGHSNQPQHF. The CDR3 region has the DNA TGTGCCAGCAGTTTACGCGCAGGTCATAGCAATCAGCCCCAGCATTTT.

This chain connects TRBV5-6 to TRBJ1-2; D is uncertain. The ends were cut back, 7 bases at V and 4 bases at J, with 20 bases in the middle. Germline CDR1 is SGHDT and CDR2 is YYEEEE. The CDR3 totals 15 residues. CDR3: CASRSLYLEAYGYTF. CDR3 DNA: TGTGCCAGCCGTAGTCTCTATCTGGAGGCCTATGGCTACACCTTC.

Points on this clone: Other nucleotide sequences from this sample produce the same CDR3. The chain employs TRBV19 and TRBJ1-5, with TRBD1 identical over 9 bases. V gave up 5 bases and J gave up 4 bases; unmatched junction bases: 6. This CDR3 comprises 15 residues. Per the germline V gene, CDR1 is LNHDA and CDR2 is SQIVND (reference sequence). CDR3 in amino acids: CASSPWGQGNQPQHF. The CDR3 coding sequence is TGTGCCAGTAGTCCTTGGGGACAGGGAAATCAGCCCCAGCATTTT.

The V gene is TRBV7-9, the J gene TRBJ2-3; D is perhaps TRBD2 (6 bases). The CDR3 sequence is 17 residues long. Germline V lookup: CDR1 SEHNR, CDR2 FQNEAQ (reference sequence). Trimming cost V 5 bases and J 0 bases, with 18 bases left between them. This CDR3 is CASSQTLALSSTDTQYF. In DNA form, the CDR3 reads TGTGCCAGCAGCCAGACCCTAGCGTTATCTAGCACAGATACGCAGTATTTT.

The chain couples TRBV11-2 to TRBJ2-5, with D perhaps matching TRBD2 (5 bases). V was shortened by 5 bases and J by 2 bases, with 9 bases between the two germline ends. Germline V CDR1 and CDR2: SGHAT, FQNNGV. The CDR3 extends over 13 amino acids. As DNA, the CDR3 is TGTGCCAGCAGCCCCCGGGGACAAGAGACCCAGTACTTC. Translated: CASSPRGQETQYF.

The chain recombines TRBV27 with TRBJ1-2; TRBD1 agrees at 11 bases. The CDR3 consists of 16 residues. The germline gives CDR1 MNHEY, CDR2 SMNVEV (reference sequence). J lost 4 bases, V lost 3 bases, and 7 bases had no gene match. The CDR3 DNA reads as TGTGCCAGCAGTTTCCTCGGACAGGGGGCCCTCTATGGCTACACCTTC. Residues: CASSFLGQGALYGYTF.

This clone turned up a few times. The chain couples TRBV4-2 to TRBJ2-3, with TRBD2 matching over 8 bases. The CDR3 contains 16 residues. The J segment lost 1 base and the V segment lost 0 bases, leaving 3 bases of the junction unmatched. CDR1 and CDR2 (germline): LGHNA, YNFKEQ. CDR3 amino acids: CASSQDLAGGTDTQYF. CDR3 nucleotide sequence: TGTGCCAGCAGCCAAGATCTAGCGGGTGGCACAGATACGCAGTATTTT.

The chain is built from TRBV28 and TRBJ1-3; 7 bases align to TRBD1. The CDR3 spans 14 residues. After removal of 6 bases from V and 2 bases from J, the junction contained 4 bases not matched to a gene. In germline, CDR1 is MDHEN, CDR2 SYDVKM. The CDR3 region is CASRVQGTGNTIYF. CDR3 DNA sequence: TGTGCCAGCAGGGTACAGGGGACTGGAAACACCATATATTTT.

The chain carries TRBV4-1 and TRBJ1-1; possible D gene TRBD1, 5 bases. V was trimmed by 4 bases and J by 3 bases, leaving 12 bases between them. Germline V gene sequence: CDR1 MGHRA, CDR2 YSYEKL. CDR3 length: 14 residues. DNA for the CDR3: TGCGCCAGCAGCCTCAAGAGCAGGGACACTGAAGCTTTCTTT. This translates into CASSLKSRDTEAFF.

The chain uses TRBV29-1 and TRBJ2-1; no reliable D call. CDR3 length: 16 amino acids. Germline CDR1 reads SQVTM; CDR2 reads ANQGSEA. The ends were cut back, 0 bases at V and 3 bases at J, with 15 bases in the middle. CDR3 DNA: TGCAGCGTTGAAGATCCCGAAGAGATGGTCTACAATGAGCAGTTCTTC. This sequence encodes CSVEDPEEMVYNEQFF.

This clone was seen once. V usage is TRBV10-2 and J usage is TRBJ2-1; 8 positions agree with TRBD2. The CDR3 extends over 15 amino acids. V shed 7 bases and J 6 bases; nucleotides not matched to a gene: 11. The V gene's germline CDR1 is WSHSY and CDR2 SAAADI. The CDR3 DNA is TGCGCCAGCAAATCCGCGCGGGAGGAAGGCAATGAGCAGTTCTTC. This codes for CASKSAREEGNEQFF.

The chain carries TRBV7-9 and TRBJ1-1; possible D gene TRBD1, 5 bases. The CDR3 extends over 14 amino acids. The V end was cut by 2 bases, the J end by 5 bases, with 12 bases between. Per germline, CDR1 SEHNR and CDR2 FQNEAQ (reference sequence). The DNA of the CDR3 is TGTGCCAGCAGCTTAACGACAGAATGGACTGAAGCTTTCTTT. Residues: CASSLTTEWTEAFF. The full variable domain, with the rest looked up from reference TRBV7-9 and TRBJ1-1, is DTGVSQNPRHKITKRGQNVTFRCDPISEHNRLYWYRQTLGQGPEFLTYFQNEAQLEKSRLLSDRFSAERPKGSFSTLEIQRTEQGDSAMYLCASSLTTEWTEAFFGQGTRLTVV.

This rearrangement joins TRBV30 to TRBJ2-7, with a tentative D call TRBD1 (5 bases). Germline V gives CDR1 GTSNPN, CDR2 SVGIG (reference sequence). With 1 base removed from V and 3 bases from J, the gap between germline ends came to 16 bases. CDR3 length: 15 amino acids. DNA of the CDR3: TGTGCCTGGAGTGGAAGCCGGCTGGGGCTCTACGAGCAGTACTTC. This translates into CAWSGSRLGLYEQYF.

This clone was picked up one time. V usage is TRBV6-1 and J usage is TRBJ2-7; 7 bases align to TRBD1. Germline assignment: CDR1 MNHNS and CDR2 SASEGT. CDR3 length equals 15 residues. The V segment lost 2 bases and the J segment 5 bases; nucleotides outside the gene matches: 9. The CDR3 nucleotides are TGTGCCAGCAGTGAACTAAGACAGGGACGCGACGAGCAGTACTTC. Translation gives CASSELRQGRDEQYF.

The J gene is TRBJ1-2, the V gene TRBV19; D gene uncertain. Per the germline V gene, CDR1 is LNHDA and CDR2 is SQIVND (reference sequence). The CDR3 extends over 14 amino acids. Trimming stripped 8 bases from V and 2 bases from J, with 15 bases between. The CDR3 spells CASASVSLNYGYTF. The DNA of the CDR3 is TGTGCCAGTGCTAGCGTATCCTTGAACTATGGCTACACCTTC.

The chain recombines TRBV4-1 with TRBJ2-5, with D perhaps TRBD1 (6 bases). The CDR3 length is 14 residues. Germline assignment: CDR1 MGHRA and CDR2 YSYEKL. The V end lost 0 bases, the J end lost 5 bases, and 10 bases lay between the germline ends. CDR3 DNA sequence: TGCGCCAGCAGCCAAGAGAACAGGGCGGAGACCCAGTACTTC. It encodes CASSQENRAETQYF.

This chain joins TRBV28 and TRBJ1-6, with D unresolved. The CDR3 is 14 residues long. Trimming took off 6 bases at V and 5 bases at J, with 11 bases between the two ends. Germline V CDR1 and CDR2: MDHEN, SYDVKM. CDR3 sequence: CASSRLGDNSPLHF. Here the CDR3 DNA reads TGTGCCAGCAGCCGACTCGGGGATAATTCACCCCTCCACTTT.

The chain carries TRBV12-5 and TRBJ1-3, with D unclear. The germline CDR1 and CDR2 sequences are LGHNT and FRNRAP. Trimming took 1 base from V and 12 from J, leaving 10 bases between them. The length of the CDR3 is 12 residues. CDR3 residues: CASGLGDSDIYF. Here the CDR3 DNA reads TGTGCTAGTGGTTTGGGCGACTCAGACATATATTTT.

The chain recombines TRBV27 with TRBJ1-6, with 8 bases fitting TRBD1. Per germline, CDR1 MNHEY and CDR2 SMNVEV (reference sequence). This CDR3 is built from 13 residues. V shed 5 bases and J 8 bases; nucleotides not matched to a gene: 2. CDR3 region: CASSTGGDSPLHF. The CDR3 DNA sequence: TGTGCCAGCAGTACAGGGGGGGATTCACCCCTCCACTTT.

This clone has just one count. The V call is TRBV6-5, the J call TRBJ2-2; TRBD1 is a possible D gene (6 bases). V was trimmed by 0 bases and J by 8 bases, leaving 7 bases between them. The CDR3 is 13 residues long. Per the germline V gene, CDR1 is MNHEY and CDR2 is SVGAGI. The chain's CDR3 is CASSYSRGGELFF. The CDR3 nucleotides are TGTGCCAGCAGTTACTCCAGGGGAGGGGAGCTGTTTTTT.